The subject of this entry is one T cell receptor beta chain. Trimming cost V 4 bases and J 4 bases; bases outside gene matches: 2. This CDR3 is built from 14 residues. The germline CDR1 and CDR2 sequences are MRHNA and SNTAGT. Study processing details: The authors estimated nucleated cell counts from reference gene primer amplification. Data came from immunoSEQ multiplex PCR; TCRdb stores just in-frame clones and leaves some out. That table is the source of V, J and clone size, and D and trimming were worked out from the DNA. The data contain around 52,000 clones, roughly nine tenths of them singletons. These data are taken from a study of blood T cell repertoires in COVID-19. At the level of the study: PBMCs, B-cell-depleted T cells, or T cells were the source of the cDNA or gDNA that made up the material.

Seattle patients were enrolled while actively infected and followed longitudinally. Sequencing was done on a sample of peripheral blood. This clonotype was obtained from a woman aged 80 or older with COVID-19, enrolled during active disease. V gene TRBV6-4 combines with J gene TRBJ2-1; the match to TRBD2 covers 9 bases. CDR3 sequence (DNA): TGTGCCAGCAGTGCACTAGCGGGTTACAATGAGCAGTTCTTC. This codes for CASSALAGYNEQFF.